The 30 T cell receptor beta chains reported below all come from one sample, sequenced in a study of neurological immune-mediated disorders. Each CDR3 protein is one row after TCRdb ran MiXCR on the 5' RACE reads. The profile shows over 35,000 distinct CDR3 sequences, about 3.8% of them singletons. Material for sequencing was PBMCs. These receptors were obtained from a man in his thirties or forties with multiple sclerosis.

A word on this clonotype: A much larger clone differs from this one at a single base, so this may be a read error. V is TRBV5-1 and J is TRBJ2-7, with 7 bases fitting TRBD1. The germline V gene encodes CDR1 SGHRS and CDR2 YFSETQ. The length of the CDR3 is 13 residues. This chain's CDR3 is CASRRDSSVEPYF. CDR3 nucleotides: TGCGCCAGCAGAAGGGACAGTTCCGTGGAGCCGTACTTC.

This clonotype was seen at least ten times. V gene TRBV6-1 combines with J gene TRBJ2-7; 10 bases match TRBD2. Germline CDR1 is MNHNS and CDR2 is SASEGT. The CDR3 loop spans 15 amino acids. The trim removed 1 base at V and 3 bases at J, leaving 3 bases unmatched. CDR3 amino acids: CASSEELAGGYEQYF. CDR3 nucleotide sequence: TGTGCCAGCAGTGAAGAGTTAGCGGGGGGCTACGAGCAGTACTTC.

This clonotype has a count of ten or more. The chain has TRBV27 and TRBJ2-7; 7 bases map to TRBD1. This CDR3 spans 13 amino acids. CDR1 is MNHEY, CDR2 SMNVEV, per germline (reference sequence). V gave up 4 bases and J gave up 3 bases; unmatched junction bases: 3. The CDR3 DNA reads as TGTGCCAGCAGTTGGGACAGCATCTACGAGCAGTACTTC. Its translation: CASSWDSIYEQYF.

A few counts support this clonotype. The chain has TRBV18 and TRBJ2-7, with unresolved D. CDR1 and CDR2 from the germline V gene are KGHSH and LQKENI. Trimming shortened V by 2 bases and J by 3 bases, and 11 bases separated the two germline ends. The CDR3 is 14 residues long. The CDR3 sequence is CASSPLGKGYEQYF. The DNA of the CDR3 is TGTGCCAGCTCACCATTGGGGAAGGGCTACGAGCAGTACTTC.

The chain joins TRBV10-3 to TRBJ1-1; 8 bases are a match to TRBD1. The CDR3 has 18 amino acids. V shed 6 bases and J 1 base; nucleotides not matched to a gene: 16. Looked up from germline, CDR1 is ENHRY and CDR2 is SYGVKD. The chain's CDR3 is CAISATVRDRTQNTEAFF. CDR3 nucleotide sequence: TGTGCCATCAGCGCCACCGTTCGGGACAGGACCCAGAACACTGAAGCTTTCTTT.

This clonotype has a count of ten or more. The chain employs TRBV18 and TRBJ1-2; TRBD1 aligns across 7 bases. This CDR3 region has 14 residues. Germline V lookup: CDR1 KGHSH, CDR2 LQKENI. Germline trimming cut 3 bases from V and 3 bases from J; bases unmatched to any gene: 4. The CDR3 nucleotides are TGTGCCAGCTCACCGACAGGGAATGACTATGGCTACACCTTC. As protein: CASSPTGNDYGYTF. The full variable domain, completed using reference TRBV18 and TRBJ1-2, is NAGVMQNPRHLVRRRGQEARLRCSPMKGHSHVYWYRQLPEEGLKFMVYLQKENIIDESGMPKERFSAEFPKEGPSILRIQQVVRGDSAAYFCASSPTGNDYGYTFGSGTRLTVV.

This clonotype was found many times. The chain couples TRBV5-6 to TRBJ1-1, with a tentative D call TRBD1 (5 bases). The V and J ends lost 2 bases and 3 bases respectively, with 11 bases between them. The CDR3 totals 14 residues. Germline V gene lookup returns CDR1 SGHDT and CDR2 YYEEEE. The CDR3 reads CASSFGDGYTEAFF. DNA of the CDR3: TGTGCCAGCAGCTTCGGGGACGGCTACACTGAAGCTTTCTTT. The variable domain in full, completed from reference TRBV5-6 and TRBJ1-1, reads DAGVTQSPTHLIKTRGQQVTLRCSPKSGHDTVSWYQQALGQGPQFIFQYYEEEERQRGNFPDRFSGHQFPNYSSELNVNALLLGDSALYLCASSFGDGYTEAFFGQGTRLTVV.

This clonotype came up many times. This chain links TRBV5-1 with TRBJ2-1, with D tentatively TRBD2 (5 bases). Germline CDR1 and CDR2: SGHRS and YFSETQ. CDR3 length: 16 amino acids. The germline V and J ends were trimmed by 0 bases and 5 bases, with 15 bases remaining between them. The CDR3 coding sequence is TGCGCCAGCAGCTTGGAAGTTGGACTTCCTAACAATGAGCAGTTCTTC. The encoded protein is CASSLEVGLPNNEQFF.

This clonotype has at least ten counts. The rearrangement joins TRBV5-1 to TRBJ2-7; no reliable D call. The CDR3 sequence is 14 residues long. The V gene lost 0 bases and the J gene lost 2 bases, with 9 bases spanning the gap. The germline gives CDR1 SGHRS, CDR2 YFSETQ. The DNA for the CDR3 is TGCGCCAGCAGCTTGGACAGCCATCCCTACGAGCAGTACTTC. This codes for CASSLDSHPYEQYF.

This clonotype occurred a few times. The CDR3 nucleotides are TGTGCCAGCAGCTTACTAATTCAGGACATGCAGTATGGCTACACCTTC. Translating it yields CASSLLIQDMQYGYTF. V is TRBV7-2 and J is TRBJ1-2, with D possibly being TRBD1 (5 bases). The CDR3 covers 16 residues. Germline lookup yields CDR1 SGHTA and CDR2 FQGNSA. Trimming removed 2 bases at V and 5 bases at J, with 18 bases between.

This clonotype occurred many times. This sequence joins TRBV29-1 and TRBJ1-6; D remains ambiguous. There are 13 residues in the CDR3. Germline V gene data show CDR1 as SQVTM and CDR2 as ANQGSEA. V lost 6 bases and J 9 bases, leaving 15 bases between the germline ends. The CDR3 sequence: CSVRKGRGSPLHF. CDR3 nucleotide sequence: TGCAGCGTCCGAAAGGGTCGAGGTTCACCCCTCCACTTT.

Ten or more counts support this clonotype. CDR3 protein: CASSLGGRETTEAFF. In nucleotides, the CDR3 is TGCGCCAGCAGCTTAGGGGGCAGGGAGACCACTGAAGCTTTCTTT. The chain is built from TRBV5-1 and TRBJ1-1; 7 bases fit TRBD1. This CDR3 has 15 amino acids. V dropped 2 bases and J dropped 4; count of bases not matched to a gene: 8. Germline V CDR1 and CDR2: SGHRS, YFSETQ. The full variable domain, completed using reference TRBV5-1 and TRBJ1-1, is KAGVTQTPRYLIKTRGQQVTLSCSPISGHRSVSWYQQTPGQGLQFLFEYFSETQRNKGNFPGRFSGRQFSNSRSEMNVSTLELGDSALYLCASSLGGRETTEAFFGQGTRLTVV.

This chain's CDR3 is CSASARGTGYEQYF. The CDR3 DNA reads as TGCAGTGCTAGCGCCCGAGGAACCGGGTACGAGCAGTACTTC. The chain is built from TRBV20-1 and TRBJ2-7; no firm D call. The germline V gene encodes CDR1 DFQATT and CDR2 SNEGSKA (reference sequence). This CDR3 region has 14 residues. The V end was cut by 3 bases, the J end by 4 bases, with 16 bases between.

In this sample, this clonotype turned up many times. The chain couples TRBV9 to TRBJ1-1, with D possibly TRBD1 on 5 matching bases. The CDR3 is 14 amino acids. V dropped 2 bases and J dropped 6 bases, with 14 bases sitting between them. CDR1 is SGDLS, CDR2 YYNGEE, per germline. The CDR3 loop reads CASSVTTGDPEAFF. Here the CDR3 DNA reads TGTGCCAGCAGCGTCACTACGGGGGACCCTGAAGCTTTCTTT.

As for this clonotype: This could be a read error, since a much larger clone is one nucleotide away. No conserved phenylalanine or tryptophan ends this CDR3, so it is likely a read error. The chain uses TRBV9 and TRBJ1-1, with a possible D match to TRBD1 (5 bases). The CDR3 is 12 amino acids. V was trimmed by 3 bases and J by 11 bases, leaving 14 bases between them. Germline values: CDR1 SGDLS, CDR2 YYNGEE. CDR3 residues: CASSGNPGYAFS. CDR3 DNA: TGTGCCAGCAGCGGGAATCCAGGGTACGCTTTCTCT.

This clonotype occurred a few times. The chain uses TRBV20-1 and TRBJ1-2; TRBD1 is a possible D gene (6 bases). The CDR3 is made up of 13 amino acids. Looked up from germline, CDR1 is DFQATT and CDR2 is SNEGSKA (reference sequence). The V end was cut by 0 bases, the J end by 5 bases, with 10 bases between. In nucleotides, the CDR3 is TGCAGTGCTAGAGATCAGGGGATGTATGGCTACACCTTC. It yields the protein CSARDQGMYGYTF.

This clonotype was recorded many times. The chain recombines TRBV5-1 with TRBJ2-1; 7 bases map to TRBD2. Germline V gene data show CDR1 as SGHRS and CDR2 as YFSETQ. CDR3 size: 16 residues. The trim removed 0 bases at V and 4 bases at J, leaving 7 bases unmatched. CDR3 region: CASSLVASGTYNEQFF. CDR3 DNA: TGCGCCAGCAGCTTGGTGGCTAGCGGTACTTACAATGAGCAGTTCTTC.

Ten or more counts support this clonotype. Written as DNA, the CDR3 is TGCGCCAGCAGCTCTGACAGGGCACGATACGAGCAGTACTTC. Amino acids: CASSSDRARYEQYF. The chain couples TRBV5-1 to TRBJ2-7, with 7 bases lining up with TRBD1. The CDR3 is made up of 14 amino acids. From germline, CDR1 is SGHRS and CDR2 YFSETQ. J lost 4 bases, V lost 3 bases, and 7 bases had no gene match.

This clonotype was detected many times. Here the CDR3 DNA reads TGTGCCAGCAGCCAAGATTGGGGAGGGCGCGCTTTCTTT. Translated, it gives CASSQDWGGRAFF. The rearrangement uses TRBV3-1 and TRBJ1-1; D remains ambiguous. Trimming cost V 0 bases and J 11 bases, with 13 bases left between them. In germline, CDR1 is LGHDT, CDR2 YNNKEL (reference sequence). The CDR3 covers 13 residues.

The table lists this clonotype with a few counts. V is TRBV6-5 and J is TRBJ1-1, with a weak D call TRBD1 (5 bases). The length of the CDR3 is 14 residues. The germline CDR1 and CDR2 sequences are MNHEY and SVGAGI. V was clipped by 2 bases and J by 2 bases, with 9 bases between them. The CDR3 region is CASSYGTGNTEAFF. The CDR3 region has the DNA TGTGCCAGCAGTTACGGGACGGGAAACACTGAAGCTTTCTTT.

This clonotype has more than one count but fewer than ten. The chain carries TRBV2 and TRBJ1-6, with no clear D. The V end lost 2 bases, the J end lost 2 bases, and 10 bases lay between the germline ends. This CDR3 is built from 16 residues. Germline CDR1 is SNHLY and CDR2 is FYNNEI. Here the CDR3 DNA reads TGTGCCAGCAGTGAATGGGGTAGGACCTATAATTCACCCCTCCACTTT. It is translated as CASSEWGRTYNSPLHF.

Many counts were recorded for this clonotype. The chain carries TRBV5-6 and TRBJ2-7, with 9 bases fitting TRBD2. The length of the CDR3 is 16 residues. V was clipped by 4 bases and J by 2 bases; unmatched bases: 10. The germline CDR1 and CDR2 sequences are SGHDT and YYEEEE. CDR3 coding DNA: TGTGCCAGCAGCCAAATCGGACTAGCGAACACCTACGAGCAGTACTTC. Translating gives CASSQIGLANTYEQYF.

This clonotype appeared many times. The chain uses TRBV7-3 and TRBJ2-1; perhaps D is TRBD1 or TRBD2 (6 bases each). Trimming removed 0 bases at V and 8 bases at J, with 14 bases between. The length of the CDR3 is 15 residues. The germline CDR1 and CDR2 sequences are SGHTA and FQGTGA. CDR3 amino acids: CASSLTLGGGDEQFF. The CDR3 nucleotides are TGTGCCAGCAGCTTAACGTTAGGGGGAGGTGATGAGCAGTTCTTC.

This clonotype has at least ten counts. J is TRBJ1-6 and V is TRBV10-3; D possibly corresponds to TRBD1 (5 bases). CDR1 is ENHRY, CDR2 SYGVKD, per germline. Trimming removed 6 bases from V and 6 bases from J, with 12 bases in between. The CDR3 is made up of 14 amino acids. Written as DNA, the CDR3 is TGTGCCATCAGAGGGACTCCGGCTAATTCACCCCTCCACTTT. Encoded protein: CAIRGTPANSPLHF.

This clonotype was observed many times. The chain recombines TRBV5-6 with TRBJ2-5; 11 bases agree with TRBD2. This CDR3 is 16 amino acids long. Germline loops: CDR1 SGHDT, CDR2 YYEEEE. V lost 1 base and J lost 1; bases outside the gene matches: 3. CDR3 protein: CASSLKLAGGQETQYF. CDR3 nucleotide sequence: TGTGCCAGCAGCTTGAAGCTAGCGGGGGGCCAAGAGACCCAGTACTTC.

This clonotype was counted many times. DNA of the CDR3: TGCAGTGCTAGAGACGCTTACTATAGCAATCAGCCCCAGCATTTT. Translation: CSARDAYYSNQPQHF. The genes are TRBV20-1 and TRBJ1-5, with D unresolved. V was pared by 0 bases and J by 0 bases, with 9 bases between. The CDR3 is made up of 15 amino acids. CDR1 and CDR2 (germline): DFQATT, SNEGSKA (reference sequence).

Comments on this clonotype: One base away lies a much larger clone, so this may be a sequencing read error. V gene TRBV24-1 combines with J gene TRBJ2-3; D gene uncertain. This CDR3 is 11 amino acids long. Germline assignment: CDR1 KGHDR and CDR2 SFDVKD. V lost 8 bases, J lost 2 bases, and 4 bases lay in between. As DNA, the CDR3 is TGTGCCACCACTAACACAGATACGCAGTATTTT. This gives the protein CATTNTDTQYF.

This clonotype was observed at least ten times. CDR3 residues: CSAQTLYTEAFF. The CDR3 nucleotides are TGCAGTGCTCAGACACTTTACACTGAAGCTTTCTTT. The J gene is TRBJ1-1, the V gene TRBV20-1; D is ambiguous. Germline CDR1 is DFQATT and CDR2 is SNEGSKA (reference sequence). V lost 5 bases and J lost 3, with 10 bases in between. This CDR3 contains 12 residues.

The chain recombines TRBV7-2 with TRBJ2-2; D is unresolved. The CDR3 spans 15 residues. With 1 base removed from V and 2 bases from J, the gap between germline ends came to 8 bases. The V gene's germline CDR1 is SGHTA and CDR2 FQGNSA. Here the CDR3 DNA reads TGTGCCAGCAGCTTAGTGTTATCTAACACCGGGGAGCTGTTTTTT. Protein product: CASSLVLSNTGELFF.

This clonotype was found many times. The V gene is TRBV5-1, the J gene TRBJ1-6; D remains unclear. CDR3 length equals 13 residues. V lost 6 bases to trimming and J lost 6 bases, with 10 bases between them. Germline V gene sequence: CDR1 SGHRS, CDR2 YFSETQ. CDR3 DNA sequence: TGCGCCAGCACCCAGACCTTTAATTCACCCCTCCACTTT. It yields the protein CASTQTFNSPLHF.